This is a list of T cell receptor beta chains from one sample in a study of post-analysis software for immune sequencing data. TCRdb re-called the PCR reads with MiXCR, one entry per CDR3 protein. The profile shows 400,000 to 500,000 distinct CDR3 sequences, approximately 38% of them singletons. The source material was blood. These receptors originate from a girl aged 2 to 9 with multiple sclerosis. Each CDR3 is given with its conserved first and last residue. Fields, in order: clone size, D gene, J gene, V gene, CDR3 protein, CDR3 DNA. The D gene is left open where the match is weak. The size entry is marked missing in some rows and otherwise reads once, few, many or a size class.

few . TRBJ2-2 TRBV7-3 CASSAQPEGGELFF TGTGCCAGCAGCGCGCAGCCGGAGGGCGGGGAGCTGTTTTTT
. . TRBJ2-7 TRBV5-1 CASSLVRGAGYEQYF TGCGCCAGCAGCTTGGTCCGGGGCGCGGGGTACGAGCAGTACTTC
. TRBD2 TRBJ2-7 TRBV29-1 CSVEVLAGAYEQYF TGCAGCGTTGAAGTCCTAGCGGGGGCCTACGAGCAGTACTTC
few . TRBJ1-5 TRBV20-1 CSASEGRLNQPQHF TGCAGTGCTAGCGAAGGACGGCTCAATCAGCCCCAGCATTTT
. . TRBJ1-4 TRBV7-2 CASRKGGRDEKLFF TGTGCCAGCAGGAAAGGGGGGCGGGATGAAAAACTGTTTTTT
. TRBD2 TRBJ2-5 TRBV7-9 CASSRGRANNEQYF TGTGCCAGCAGCCGAGGGAGGGCCAACAATGAGCAGTACTTC
. TRBD1 TRBJ1-2 TRBV3-1 CASSHPITGGRGGYTF TGTGCCAGCAGCCACCCGATAACAGGGGGCAGGGGTGGCTACACCTTC
. . TRBJ2-1 TRBV12-3/TRBV12-4 CASSLGGDEQFF TGTGCCAGCAGTTTAGGAGGGGATGAGCAGTTCTTC
few . TRBJ2-3 TRBV2 CASRADRLSTDTQYF TGTGCCAGCAGAGCTGACAGGCTTAGCACAGATACGCAGTATTTT
. TRBD2 TRBJ2-7 TRBV5-1 CASMGLTHYEQYF TGCGCCAGCATGGGACTAACCCACTACGAGCAGTACTTC
few . TRBJ1-2 TRBV29-1 CSVEDPGAGYTF TGCAGCGTTGAAGATCCGGGGGCTGGCTACACCTTC
few TRBD1 TRBJ2-7 TRBV3-1 CASSPRTGNSYEQYF TGTGCCAGCAGCCCTAGGACAGGGAACTCCTACGAGCAGTACTTC
. TRBD1 TRBJ1-4 TRBV10-3 CTISESGQGVEKLFF TGTACCATCAGTGAGTCGGGACAGGGTGTTGAAAAACTGTTTTTT
. . TRBJ1-1 TRBV20-1 CSARQGGTEAFF TGCAGTGCTAGACAGGGTGGCACTGAAGCTTTCTTT
few . TRBJ1-6 TRBV10-3 CAIRRQNDNSPLHF TGTGCCATCCGCCGACAGAACGATAATTCACCCCTCCACTTT
many TRBD1 TRBJ2-4 TRBV29-1 CSVGLDRGIQYF TGCAGCGTGGGATTGGACAGGGGAATTCAGTACTTC
once TRBD1 TRBJ2-1 TRBV2 CASNRDRSEQFF TGTGCCAGCAACCGGGACAGGTCTGAGCAGTTCTTC
. . TRBJ2-1 TRBV3-1 CASSQSPAGSYNEQFF TGTGCCAGCAGCCAATCCCCGGCAGGGTCCTACAATGAGCAGTTCTTC
. . TRBJ1-2 TRBV7-2 CASSLTETYGYTF TGTGCCAGCAGCTTGACAGAAACCTATGGCTACACCTTC
few . TRBJ1-4 TRBV12-3/TRBV12-4 CASSLRQYDEKLFF TGTGCCAGCAGTCTCCGACAGTATGATGAAAAACTGTTTTTT
few . TRBJ2-1 TRBV20-1 CSASTRTFNEQFF TGCAGTGCTAGCACCCGAACGTTCAATGAGCAGTTCTTC
few TRBD1 TRBJ1-2 TRBV4-2 CASSQDIGGGYTF TGTGCCAGCAGCCAAGATATAGGGGGCGGCTACACCTTC
once . TRBJ2-7 TRBV4-1 CANSQRRTYSYEQYF TGCGCCAACAGCCAACGAAGGACTTACTCCTACGAGCAGTACTTC
. . TRBJ2-1 TRBV24-1 CATKGQSYNEQFF TGTGCCACCAAAGGACAGTCCTACAATGAGCAGTTCTTC
. . TRBJ2-5 TRBV6-6 CASSLQGGEQYF TGTGCCAGCAGTCTCCAGGGTGGTGAGCAGTACTTC
few . TRBJ1-1 TRBV7-2 CASSLASANTEAFF TGTGCCAGCAGCTTAGCGTCAGCGAACACTGAAGCTTTCTTT
few . TRBJ1-6 TRBV12-3/TRBV12-4 CASREGPVSPLHF TGTGCCAGCAGAGAAGGGCCCGTGTCACCCCTCCACTTT
. TRBD2 TRBJ2-5 TRBV19 CASKLAGGPQETQYF TGTGCCAGTAAACTAGCGGGAGGGCCACAAGAGACCCAGTACTTC
. TRBD2 TRBJ2-1 TRBV3-1 CASSQDSPGTSGSYEQFF TGTGCCAGCAGCCAAGATTCCCCCGGGACTAGCGGGAGCTATGAGCAGTTCTTC
. . TRBJ2-5 TRBV20-1 CSARTSGETQYF TGCAGTGCTAGAACTTCAGGAGAGACCCAGTACTTC
. . TRBJ1-2 TRBV7-9 CASSLAAGNYGYTF TGTGCCAGCAGCTTAGCGGCGGGGAACTATGGCTACACCTTC
. . TRBJ2-2 TRBV20-1 CSAEGRNTGELFF TGCAGTGCTGAGGGCCGGAACACCGGGGAGCTGTTTTTT
. TRBD1 TRBJ2-5 TRBV7-2 CASSHQGAQETQYF TGTGCCAGCAGTCACCAGGGGGCCCAGGAGACCCAGTACTTC
few TRBD1 TRBJ2-7 TRBV5-1 CARTGTGIHEQYF TGCGCCAGGACCGGGACAGGGATACACGAGCAGTACTTC
few . TRBJ1-2 TRBV12-3/TRBV12-4 CASSPSLGGADTNYGYTF TGTGCCAGCAGTCCCAGCCTTGGAGGGGCGGATACTAACTATGGCTACACCTTC
few . TRBJ2-3 TRBV6-5 CASSYTPNRVGTDTQYF TGTGCCAGCAGTTACACCCCGAACAGGGTTGGGACAGATACGCAGTATTTT